The next 28 T cell receptor beta chains were all read from a single sample in a study of tumor-infiltrating lymphocytes in glioblastoma multiforme. Multiple V-beta primers and a C-beta primer amplified TCRB from RNA. From the multiplex PCR reads, TCRdb called clonotypes with MiXCR, one entry per CDR3 protein. The data hold approximately 13,000 distinct CDR3 sequences, with around 71% observed a single time. Sequencing was carried out using brain tumor tissue. Every receptor here comes from a male donor with glioblastoma.

The V and J genes are TRBV10-3 and TRBJ2-7; no definite D call. This CDR3 contains 11 residues. Germline V gene data show CDR1 as ENHRY and CDR2 as SYGVKD. Trimming took 10 bases from V and 4 from J, leaving 11 bases between them. DNA of the CDR3: TGTGCCACCTCTTGGGATTACGAGCAGTACTTC. Amino acid sequence: CATSWDYEQYF.

A remark on this clonotype: The junction shows a germline mismatch at one end, possibly a read error. The CDR3 coding sequence is TGTGCCAGCAGTCACCCCGGGGGAACAGATACGCAATATTTT. This encodes CASSHPGGTDTQYF. The V gene is TRBV12-3 or TRBV12-4, the J gene TRBJ2-3; possibly TRBD2 for D (6 bases). This CDR3 has 14 residues.

The sample holds many counts of this clonotype. This sequence joins TRBV1 and TRBJ2-3; TRBD2, as called in the table, went unchecked against the DNA. TRBV1 is flagged as a pseudogene. The CDR3 totals 19 residues. As DNA, the CDR3 is TGCACCAGCAGCCAAGATCTAGGTCATCTAGCGGGAACCACAGATACGCAGTATTTT. Amino acids: CTSSQDLGHLAGTTDTQYF.

Worth noting for this clonotype: A junction boundary mismatches the germline segment, possibly from a read error. The chain couples TRBV11-2 to TRBJ1-6; the D is unclear. In germline, CDR1 is SGHAT, CDR2 FQNNGV. This CDR3 has 15 amino acids. CDR3 coding DNA: TGTGCCAACAGCTTAAGGTTGCCGTCGAATTCACCCCTCCACTTT. Translation gives CANSLRLPSNSPLHF.

For this clonotype: Its ends do not fully match the called genes, so a read error is possible. J is TRBJ2-2 and V is TRBV11-2; the D gene is possibly TRBD2 (6 bases). There are 12 residues in the CDR3. Germline-derived CDR1 and CDR2 are SGHAT and FQNNGV. CDR3 DNA sequence: TGTACCAGCATCCAGAACACCCGGGAGTTGTTTTTT. It translates to CTSIQNTRELFF.

V is TRBV12-3 or TRBV12-4 and J is TRBJ2-1; TRBD2 aligns across 8 bases. The J segment lost 14 bases and the V segment lost 6 bases, leaving 9 bases of the junction unmatched. CDR3 size: 12 residues. This CDR3 is CASRGGTRGEFF. The DNA for the CDR3 is TGTGCCAGCAGGGGGGGGACTAGGGGGGAGTTCTTC.

This clonotype was counted only a few times. The chain combines TRBV3-1 with TRBJ2-6; perhaps TRBD1 as D (5 bases). The length of the CDR3 is 19 residues. Trimming shortened V by 0 bases and J by 1 base, and 16 bases separated the two germline ends. Germline loops: CDR1 LGHDT, CDR2 YNNKEL (reference sequence). The CDR3 region is CASSQELGTGESGANVLTF. In DNA, the CDR3 is TGTGCCAGCAGCCAAGAATTAGGAACAGGAGAATCTGGGGCCAACGTCCTGACTTTC. Filled out from reference TRBV3-1 and TRBJ2-6, the complete variable domain reads DTAVSQTPKYLVTQMGNDKSIKCEQNLGHDTMYWYKQDSKKFLKIMFSYNNKELIINETVPNRFSPKSPDKAHLNLHINSLELGDSAVYFCASSQELGTGESGANVLTFGAGSRLTVL.

Concerning this clonotype itself: One junction end does not reproduce the germline sequence, and a read error may be involved. The V call is TRBV20-1, the J call TRBJ2-3; 15 bases map to TRBD2. CDR1 DFQATT and CDR2 SNEGSKA come from the germline V gene (reference sequence). The CDR3 covers 20 residues. In DNA form, the CDR3 reads TGCAGTGCTATTCGCCCCGGACTAGCGGGAGGGCTGAGTAGCATAGATACGCAGTATTTT. Translating gives CSAIRPGLAGGLSSIDTQYF.

V and J are TRBV5-6 and TRBJ1-4, with D possibly matching TRBD1 (6 bases). This CDR3 contains 13 residues. V was trimmed by 0 bases and J by 8 bases, leaving 8 bases between them. Germline-derived CDR1 and CDR2 are SGHDT and YYEEEE. The CDR3 protein is CASSLVGGEKLFF. The CDR3, as DNA: TGTGCCAGCAGCTTGGTTGGGGGCGAAAAACTGTTTTTT.

The chain recombines TRBV11-2 with TRBJ2-3; no firm D call. This CDR3 region has 12 residues. V was shortened by 5 bases and J by 0 bases, with 3 bases between the two germline ends. Germline loops: CDR1 SGHAT, CDR2 FQNNGV. The CDR3 is CASSHSTDTQYF. The CDR3 DNA reads as TGTGCCAGCAGCCACAGCACAGATACGCAGTATTTT.

As regards this clonotype: The junction departs from germline at one end; a sequencing error may be responsible. The chain links TRBV6-5 to TRBJ2-1; D is ambiguous. The CDR3 totals 14 residues. Germline assignment: CDR1 MNHEY and CDR2 SVGAGI. The CDR3 sequence: CASSYGPGLGEQLF. The CDR3 region has the DNA TGCGCCAGCAGTTACGGGCCGGGCCTCGGTGAGCAGCTCTTC.

The J gene is TRBJ1-4, the V gene TRBV11-2, with D unclear. V was shortened by 0 bases and J by 6 bases, with 11 bases between the two germline ends. This CDR3 has 15 amino acids. Germline lookup yields CDR1 SGHAT and CDR2 FQNNGV. The CDR3: CASSLDPGLDEKLFF. CDR3 DNA: TGTGCCAGCAGCTTAGACCCGGGCTTGGATGAAAAACTGTTTTTT.

This clonotype was counted at least ten times. The rearrangement uses TRBV6-2 or TRBV6-3 and TRBJ2-1; D is unresolved. V lost 4 bases, J lost 3 bases, and 7 bases lay in between. The CDR3 sequence is 13 residues long. CDR1 is MNHEY, CDR2 SVGEGT, per germline. The CDR3 DNA reads as TGTGCCAGCAGTTTCAGGAGCTACAATGAGCAGTTCTTC. This sequence encodes CASSFRSYNEQFF.

The chain couples TRBV6-5 to TRBJ2-5; 7 bases line up with TRBD1. The CDR3 loop spans 16 amino acids. Germline V gene lookup returns CDR1 MNHEY and CDR2 SVGAGI. The ends lost 6 bases at V and 4 bases at J; junction bases unmatched: 14. CDR3 protein: CASRYDDRAGRETQYF. CDR3 coding DNA: TGTGCCAGCAGATATGATGACAGGGCCGGTAGAGAGACCCAGTACTTC.

This clonotype was seen ten or more times. The rearrangement joins TRBV7-2 to TRBJ1-2; no reliable D call. Germline V lookup: CDR1 SGHTA, CDR2 FQGNSA. CDR3 length: 15 residues. V dropped 1 base and J dropped 4 bases, with 13 bases sitting between them. In DNA, the CDR3 is TGTGCCAGCAGCTTAGTCGGGGTGGAGAGCTATGGCTACACCTTC. It yields the protein CASSLVGVESYGYTF.

The J gene is TRBJ2-7, the V gene TRBV10-2; no firm D call. Germline V gives CDR1 WSHSY, CDR2 SAAADI. The CDR3 length is 15 residues. Trimming shortened V by 0 bases and J by 0 bases, and 9 bases separated the two germline ends. The CDR3 spells CASSESLYSSYEQYF. In DNA form, the CDR3 reads TGCGCCAGCAGTGAGTCCTTATATTCCTCCTACGAGCAGTACTTC.

As for this clonotype: One junction end disagrees with the germline gene, perhaps due to a read error. CDR3 coding DNA: TGTGCCAGCAATCTTTCACAGGGATCACCTGGCCACACCTTC. Residues: CASNLSQGSPGHTF. The rearrangement uses TRBV6-7 and TRBJ1-2; a weak D match, TRBD1 (6 bases). TRBV6-7 counts as an open reading frame of uncertain function. The CDR3 totals 14 residues.

Comment on this clonotype: This clone may be a read error of a much larger clone one base away. The chain is built from TRBV20-1 and TRBJ1-1; possibly TRBD1 for D (6 bases). The CDR3 sequence is 13 residues long. The germline V gene has CDR1 DFQATT and CDR2 SNEGSKA (reference sequence). The V gene lost 6 bases and the J gene lost 7 bases, with 18 bases spanning the gap. The CDR3 nucleotides read TGCAGTGCGGATATACAGGGTTACATTGAAGCTTTCTTT. This gives the protein CSADIQGYIEAFF.

The chain employs TRBV20-1 and TRBJ2-3; D is possibly TRBD2 (5 bases). The germline V gene encodes CDR1 DFQATT and CDR2 SNEGSKA (reference sequence). V was shortened by 6 bases and J by 0 bases, with 16 bases between the two germline ends. This CDR3 contains 15 residues. The CDR3 nucleotides are TGCAGTGCAAGCCGACTAATCCCGAGCACAGATACGCAGTATTTT. Protein sequence: CSASRLIPSTDTQYF.

This clonotype was seen a handful of times. V gene TRBV11-2 combines with J gene TRBJ2-3, with no clear D. The germline V gene has CDR1 SGHAT and CDR2 FQNNGV. The CDR3 is 13 residues long. The V end was cut by 0 bases, the J end by 4 bases, with 5 bases between. The chain's CDR3 is CASSLDIADTQYF. CDR3 bases: TGTGCCAGCAGCTTAGATATCGCAGATACGCAGTATTTT.

The chain links TRBV6-1 to TRBJ1-4; 9 bases are a match to TRBD1. This CDR3 region has 14 residues. From germline, CDR1 is MNHNS and CDR2 SASEGT. DNA of the CDR3: TGTATCAGCAGTGAAACCGGGACAGGGGAAAAACTGTTTTTT. Protein product: CISSETGTGEKLFF.

This clonotype has more than one count but fewer than ten. At one end, the junction sequence differs from germline, possibly due to a read error. This chain uses TRBV20-1 with TRBJ2-7, with 8 bases that match TRBD2. CDR3 size: 14 residues. Germline V gene lookup returns CDR1 DFQATT and CDR2 SNEGSKA (reference sequence). This CDR3 reads CSATKREFGCEQYF. The DNA of the CDR3 is TGCAGTGCCACGAAGCGGGAGTTCGGGTGCGAGCAATACTTC.

This sequence joins TRBV5-6 and TRBJ2-1; 10 bases align to TRBD2. The CDR3 is 16 residues long. The germline CDR1 and CDR2 sequences are SGHDT and YYEEEE. V lost 1 base to trimming and J lost 7 bases; unmatched junction nucleotides: 8. CDR3 coding DNA: TGTGCCAGCAGCTTGTATAGGCTAGCGGGAGAGAATGAGCAGTTCTTC. Translating it yields CASSLYRLAGENEQFF.

With respect to this clonotype: No conserved phenylalanine or tryptophan ends this CDR3, so it is likely a read error. It is unclear where the CDR3 begins or ends on the DNA, so no DNA is shown, and the CDR3 is as TCRdb lists it. The chain is built from TRBV29-1 and TRBJ2-3. Germline-derived CDR1 and CDR2 are SQVTM and ANQGSEA. The CDR3 spans 13 amino acids, including both terminal residues. CDR3: CSVAGTRTDMQYS.

In its sample, this clonotype was seen once. An end of the junction does not agree with germline; a read error may underlie this. This rearrangement joins TRBV6-1 to TRBJ2-7; maybe TRBD1 (5 bases). CDR3 length: 13 residues. Germline-derived CDR1 and CDR2 are MNHNS and SASEGT. The CDR3 here is CTSREGDTYEQYF. CDR3 coding DNA: TGTACCAGCAGGGAAGGGGATACCTACGAGCAGTACTTC.

The chain is built from TRBV6-6 and TRBJ2-7, with TRBD2 matching 13 bases. The CDR3 runs to 18 residues. Germline lookup yields CDR1 MNHNY and CDR2 SVGAGI (reference sequence). V gave up 0 bases and J gave up 3 bases; unmatched junction bases: 8. This CDR3 is CASSYSQPGTSGNYEQYF. In nucleotides, the CDR3 is TGTGCCAGCAGTTACTCCCAACCCGGGACTAGCGGGAACTACGAGCAGTACTTC.

This clonotype was picked up many times. This rearrangement joins TRBV11-1 to TRBJ2-1; 9 positions match TRBD2. With 5 bases clipped from V and 8 bases from J, the junction kept 1 base outside the gene matches. The germline V gene encodes CDR1 SGHAT and CDR2 FQDESV (reference sequence). CDR3 length equals 12 residues. CDR3 coding DNA: TGTGCCAGCAGCCAGCGGGAGGATGAGCAGTTCTTC. It specifies CASSQREDEQFF.

V gene TRBV28 combines with J gene TRBJ2-2, with TRBD2 identical over 9 bases. The germline gives CDR1 MDHEN, CDR2 SYDVKM. This CDR3 region has 16 residues. V lost 4 bases and J lost 4; bases outside the gene matches: 7. This CDR3 reads CASSYGAGGCTGELFF. The CDR3 coding sequence is TGTGCCAGCAGTTATGGAGCGGGAGGATGCACCGGGGAGCTGTTTTTT.